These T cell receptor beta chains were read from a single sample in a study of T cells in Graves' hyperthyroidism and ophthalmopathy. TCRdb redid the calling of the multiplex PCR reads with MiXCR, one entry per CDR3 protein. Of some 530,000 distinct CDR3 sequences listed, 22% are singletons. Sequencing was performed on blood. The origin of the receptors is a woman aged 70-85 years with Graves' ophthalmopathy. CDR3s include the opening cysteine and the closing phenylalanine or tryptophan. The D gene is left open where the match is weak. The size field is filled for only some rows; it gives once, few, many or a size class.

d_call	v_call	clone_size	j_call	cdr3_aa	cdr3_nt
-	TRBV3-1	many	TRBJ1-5	CASSQNRRQPQHF	TGTGCCAGCAGCCAAAACCGACGGCAGCCCCAGCATTTT
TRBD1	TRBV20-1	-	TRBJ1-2	CSARGTGEGGGYTF	TGCAGTGCTAGGGGAACAGGGGAAGGAGGAGGCTACACCTTC
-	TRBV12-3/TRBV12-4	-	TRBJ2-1	CASSLPPPRQWQFF	TGTGCCAGCAGTCTACCACCCCCTAGGCAGTGGCAGTTCTTC
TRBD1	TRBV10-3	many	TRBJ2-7	CAIRETGYEQYF	TGTGCCATCAGGGAGACAGGGTACGAGCAGTACTTC
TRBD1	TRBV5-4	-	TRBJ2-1	CASSSRTGFLMGEQFF	TGTGCCAGCAGCTCAAGGACAGGGTTTTTGATGGGTGAGCAGTTCTTC
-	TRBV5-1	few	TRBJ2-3	CASSPNPGTADTQYF	TGCGCCAGCAGCCCCAATCCCGGGACTGCAGATACGCAGTATTTT
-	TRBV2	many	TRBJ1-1	CASSDKVWNTEAFF	TGTGCCAGCAGTGATAAGGTGTGGAACACTGAAGCTTTCTTT
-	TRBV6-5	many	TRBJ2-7	CASSYSKGYEQYF	TGTGCCAGCAGTTACTCAAAGGGCTACGAGCAGTACTTC
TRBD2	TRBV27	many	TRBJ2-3	CASRASGSADTQYF	TGTGCCAGCAGAGCTAGCGGGAGCGCAGATACGCAGTATTTT
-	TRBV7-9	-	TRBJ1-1	CASSLGPRGNTEAFF	TGTGCCAGCAGCTTAGGTCCCCGAGGGAACACTGAAGCTTTCTTT
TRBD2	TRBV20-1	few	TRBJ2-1	CSADGLDGHEQFF	TGCAGTGCAGACGGACTAGACGGCCATGAGCAGTTCTTC
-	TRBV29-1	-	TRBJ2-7	CSVVSHLWEQYF	TGCAGCGTTGTTAGTCACCTGTGGGAGCAGTACTTC
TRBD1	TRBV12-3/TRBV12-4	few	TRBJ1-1	CASSKQGAWAFF	TGTGCCAGCAGTAAACAGGGGGCCTGGGCTTTCTTT
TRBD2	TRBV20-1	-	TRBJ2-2	CSARALAGASNTGELFF	TGCAGTGCTAGAGCCCTAGCGGGGGCCTCGAACACCGGGGAGCTGTTTTTT
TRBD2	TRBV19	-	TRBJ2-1	CASSRGLAGLREQFF	TGTGCCAGTAGTAGGGGACTAGCGGGATTGAGGGAGCAGTTCTTC